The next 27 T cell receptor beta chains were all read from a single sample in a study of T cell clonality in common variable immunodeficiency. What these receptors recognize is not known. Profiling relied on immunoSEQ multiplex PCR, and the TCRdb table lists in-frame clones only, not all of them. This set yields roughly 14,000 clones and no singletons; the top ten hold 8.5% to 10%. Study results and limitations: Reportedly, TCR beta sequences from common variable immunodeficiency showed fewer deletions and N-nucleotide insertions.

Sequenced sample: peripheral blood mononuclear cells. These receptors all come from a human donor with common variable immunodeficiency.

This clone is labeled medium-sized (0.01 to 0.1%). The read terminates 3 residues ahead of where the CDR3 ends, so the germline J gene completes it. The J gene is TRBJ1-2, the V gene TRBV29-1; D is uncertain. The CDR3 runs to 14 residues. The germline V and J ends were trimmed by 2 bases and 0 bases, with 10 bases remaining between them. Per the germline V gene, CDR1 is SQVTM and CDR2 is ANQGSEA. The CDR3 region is CSVEPRRANYGYTF. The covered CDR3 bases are TGCAGCGTTGAACCCAGGAGGGCTAACTATGGC.

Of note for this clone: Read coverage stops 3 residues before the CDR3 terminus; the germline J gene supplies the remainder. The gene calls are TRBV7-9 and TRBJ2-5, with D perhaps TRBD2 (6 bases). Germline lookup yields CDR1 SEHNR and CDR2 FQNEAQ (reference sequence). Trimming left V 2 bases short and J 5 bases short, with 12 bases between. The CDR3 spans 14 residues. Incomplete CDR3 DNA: TGTGCCAGCAGCTTAACCGGGACTGTGGAGACC. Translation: CASSLTGTVET. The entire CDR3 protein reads CASSLTGTVETQYF.

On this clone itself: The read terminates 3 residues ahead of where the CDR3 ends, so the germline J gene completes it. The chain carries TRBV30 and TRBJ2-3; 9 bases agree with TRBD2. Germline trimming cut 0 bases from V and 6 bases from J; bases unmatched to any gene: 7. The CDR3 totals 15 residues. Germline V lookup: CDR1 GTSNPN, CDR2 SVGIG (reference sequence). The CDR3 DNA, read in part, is TGTGCCTGGAGTGTAGGCGGGGGGGCCGCGGATACG. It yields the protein CAWSVGGGAADT. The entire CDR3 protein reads CAWSVGGGAADTQYF.

The DNA read from the CDR3 is TGTGCCAGCAGTGGGGGGGGTGGCGGGGAG. Amino acids: CASSGGGGGE. The full CDR3 sequence reads CASSGGGGGELFF. The chain combines TRBV6-1 with TRBJ2-2, with 7 bases lining up with TRBD2. The CDR3 extends 3 residues past the end of the read, so its final part is completed from the germline J gene. J lost 7 bases, V lost 4 bases, and 3 bases had no gene match. Germline V lookup: CDR1 MNHNS, CDR2 SASEGT. The CDR3 length is 13 residues.

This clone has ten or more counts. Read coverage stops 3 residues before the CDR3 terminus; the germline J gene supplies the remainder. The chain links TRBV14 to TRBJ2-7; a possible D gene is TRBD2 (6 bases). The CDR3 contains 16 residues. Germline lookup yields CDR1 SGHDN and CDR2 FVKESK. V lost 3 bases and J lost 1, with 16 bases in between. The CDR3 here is CASSHPRGRVSYEQYF. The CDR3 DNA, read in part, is TGTGCCAGCAGCCATCCGCGGGGCAGGGTATCCTACGAG.

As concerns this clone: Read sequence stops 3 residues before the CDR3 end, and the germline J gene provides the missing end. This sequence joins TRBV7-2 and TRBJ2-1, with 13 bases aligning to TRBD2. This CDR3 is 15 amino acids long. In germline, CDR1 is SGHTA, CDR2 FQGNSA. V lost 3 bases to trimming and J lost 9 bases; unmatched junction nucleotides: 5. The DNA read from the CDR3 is TGTGCCAGCAGCTTCGAACTAGCGGGGGGGCGTGAG. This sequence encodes CASSFELAGGRE. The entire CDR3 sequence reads CASSFELAGGREQFF.

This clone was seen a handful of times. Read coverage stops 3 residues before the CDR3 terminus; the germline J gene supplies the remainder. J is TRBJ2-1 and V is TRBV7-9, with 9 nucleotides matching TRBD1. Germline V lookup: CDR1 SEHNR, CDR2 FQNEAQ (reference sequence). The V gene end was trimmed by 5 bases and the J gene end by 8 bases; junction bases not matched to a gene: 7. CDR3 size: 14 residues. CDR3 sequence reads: CASSTGTGRYEQFF. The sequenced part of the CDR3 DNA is TGTGCCAGCAGCACCGGGACAGGGAGATATGAG.

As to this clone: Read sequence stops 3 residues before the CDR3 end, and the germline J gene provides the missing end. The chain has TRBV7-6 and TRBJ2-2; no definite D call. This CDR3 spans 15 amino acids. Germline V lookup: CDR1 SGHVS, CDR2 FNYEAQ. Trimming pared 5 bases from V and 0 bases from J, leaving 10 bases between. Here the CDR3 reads CASSPQPANTGELFF. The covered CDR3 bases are TGTGCCAGCAGCCCACAACCTGCGAACACCGGGGAG.

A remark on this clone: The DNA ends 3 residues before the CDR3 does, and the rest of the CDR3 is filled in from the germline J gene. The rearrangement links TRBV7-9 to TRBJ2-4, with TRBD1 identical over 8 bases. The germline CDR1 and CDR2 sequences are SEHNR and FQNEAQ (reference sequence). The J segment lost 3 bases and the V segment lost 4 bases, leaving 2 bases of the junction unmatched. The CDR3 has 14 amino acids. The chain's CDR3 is CASSSTGGKNIQYF. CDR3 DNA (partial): TGTGCCAGCAGCTCCACAGGGGGCAAAAACATT.

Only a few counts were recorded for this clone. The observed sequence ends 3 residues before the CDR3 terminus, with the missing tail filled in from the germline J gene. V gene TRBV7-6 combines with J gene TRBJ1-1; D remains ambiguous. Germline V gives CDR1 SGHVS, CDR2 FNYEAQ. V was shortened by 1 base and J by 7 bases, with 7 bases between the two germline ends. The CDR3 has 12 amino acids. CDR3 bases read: TGTGCCAGCAGCTTAGTCCGAGGTGAA. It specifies CASSLVRGE. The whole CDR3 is CASSLVRGEAFF. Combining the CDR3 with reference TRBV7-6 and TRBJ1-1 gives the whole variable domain GAGVSQSPRYKVTKRGQDVALRCDPISGHVSLYWYRQALGQGPEFLTYFNYEAQQDKSGLPNDRFSAERPEGSISTLTIQRTEQRDSAMYRCASSLVRGEAFFGQGTRLTVV.

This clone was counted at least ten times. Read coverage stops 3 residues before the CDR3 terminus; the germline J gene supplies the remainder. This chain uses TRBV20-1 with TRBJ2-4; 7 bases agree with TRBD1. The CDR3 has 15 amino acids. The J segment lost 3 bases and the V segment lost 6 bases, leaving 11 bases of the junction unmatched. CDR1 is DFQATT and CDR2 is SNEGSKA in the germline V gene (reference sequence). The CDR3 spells CSAWTGLGIKNIQYF. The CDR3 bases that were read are TGCAGTGCCTGGACAGGTTTAGGGATCAAAAACATT.

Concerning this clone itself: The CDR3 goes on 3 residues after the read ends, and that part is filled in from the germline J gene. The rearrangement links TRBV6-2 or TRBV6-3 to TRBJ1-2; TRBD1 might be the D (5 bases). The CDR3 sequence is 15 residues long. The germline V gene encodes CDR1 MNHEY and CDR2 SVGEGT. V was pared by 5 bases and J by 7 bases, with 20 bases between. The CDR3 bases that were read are TGTGCCAGCAGTACCTCCCGTGGGGCTAGACTTGGC. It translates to CASSTSRGARLG. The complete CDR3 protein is CASSTSRGARLGYTF.

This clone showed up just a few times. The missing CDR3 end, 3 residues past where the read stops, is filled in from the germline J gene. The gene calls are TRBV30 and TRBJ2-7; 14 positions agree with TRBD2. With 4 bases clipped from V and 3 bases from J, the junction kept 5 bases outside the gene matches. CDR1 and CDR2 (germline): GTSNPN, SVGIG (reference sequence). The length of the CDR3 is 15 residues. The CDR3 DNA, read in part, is TGTGCCTGGATGGGACTAGCGGGGGATGACTACGAG. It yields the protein CAWMGLAGDDYE. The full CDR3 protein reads CAWMGLAGDDYEQYF. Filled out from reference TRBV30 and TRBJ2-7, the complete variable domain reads SQTIHQWPATLVQPVGSPLSLECTVEGTSNPNLYWYRQAAGRGLQLLFYSVGIGQISSEVPQNLSASRPQDRQFILSSKKLLLSDSGFYLCAWMGLAGDDYEQYFGPGTRLTVT.

The chain's CDR3 is CASSPAGVGYTF. The sequenced part of the CDR3 DNA is TGTGCCAGCTCTCCCGCGGGGGTTGGC. V gene TRBV18 combines with J gene TRBJ1-2, with D tentatively TRBD1 (5 bases). The read terminates 3 residues before the CDR3 end, so the remaining end is supplied by the germline J gene. The germline V gene has CDR1 KGHSH and CDR2 LQKENI. CDR3 length: 12 residues. Trimming removed 6 bases from V and 7 bases from J, with 12 bases in between.

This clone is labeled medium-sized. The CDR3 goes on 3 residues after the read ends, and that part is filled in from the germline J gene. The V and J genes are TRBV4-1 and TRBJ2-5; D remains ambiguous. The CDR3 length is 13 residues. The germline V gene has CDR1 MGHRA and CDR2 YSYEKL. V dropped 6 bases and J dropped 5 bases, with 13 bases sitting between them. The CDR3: CASSLVFGETQYF. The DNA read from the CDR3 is TGCGCCAGCAGTCTAGTTTTCGGGGAGACC.

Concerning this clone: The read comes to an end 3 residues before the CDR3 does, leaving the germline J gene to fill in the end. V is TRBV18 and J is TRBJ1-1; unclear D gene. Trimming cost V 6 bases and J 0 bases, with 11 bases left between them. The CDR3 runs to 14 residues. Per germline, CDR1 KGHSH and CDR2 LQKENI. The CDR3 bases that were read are TGTGCCAGCTCGTCGGACTCCTTGAACACTGAA. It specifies CASSSDSLNTE. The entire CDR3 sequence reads CASSSDSLNTEAFF.

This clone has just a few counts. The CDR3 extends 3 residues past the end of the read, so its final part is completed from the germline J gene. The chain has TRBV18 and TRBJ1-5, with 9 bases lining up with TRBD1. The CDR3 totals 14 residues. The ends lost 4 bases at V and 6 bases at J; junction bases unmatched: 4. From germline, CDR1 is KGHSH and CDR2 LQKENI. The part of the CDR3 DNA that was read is TGTGCCAGCTCACGGGGACAGGGAGGTCAGCCC. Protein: CASSRGQGGQP. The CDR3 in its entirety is CASSRGQGGQPQHF. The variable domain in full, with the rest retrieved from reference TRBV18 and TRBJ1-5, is NAGVMQNPRHLVRRRGQEARLRCSPMKGHSHVYWYRQLPEEGLKFMVYLQKENIIDESGMPKERFSAEFPKEGPSILRIQQVVRGDSAAYFCASSRGQGGQPQHFGDGTRLSIL.

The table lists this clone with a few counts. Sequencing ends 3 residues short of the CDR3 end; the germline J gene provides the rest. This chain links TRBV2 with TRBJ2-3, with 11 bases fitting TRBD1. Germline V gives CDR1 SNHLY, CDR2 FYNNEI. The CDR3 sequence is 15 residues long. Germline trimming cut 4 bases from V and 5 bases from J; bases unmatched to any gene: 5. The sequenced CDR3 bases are TGTGCCAGCAGTGGGACAGGGGGCGTGCGAGATACG. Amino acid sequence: CASSGTGGVRDT. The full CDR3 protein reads CASSGTGGVRDTQYF.

The chain's CDR3 is CASSTQQGSGEKLFF. Incomplete CDR3 DNA: TGTGCCAGCAGCACCCAACAGGGATCCGGTGAAAAA. The chain combines TRBV7-9 with TRBJ1-4; perhaps TRBD1 as D (6 bases). The CDR3 is cut off 3 residues early in the read; its end comes from the germline J gene. Between the trimmed V and J ends, which lost 5 bases and 7 bases, there was a span of 17 bases. Germline lookup yields CDR1 SEHNR and CDR2 FQNEAQ (reference sequence). The CDR3 covers 15 residues.

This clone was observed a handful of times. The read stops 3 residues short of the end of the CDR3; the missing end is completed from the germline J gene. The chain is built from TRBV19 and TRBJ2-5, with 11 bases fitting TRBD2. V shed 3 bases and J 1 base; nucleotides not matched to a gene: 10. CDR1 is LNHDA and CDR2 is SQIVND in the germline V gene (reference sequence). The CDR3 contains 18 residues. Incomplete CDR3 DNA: TGTGCCAGTAGTATTGGTTCTAGCGGGGGGCCACCCCAAGAGACC. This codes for CASSIGSSGGPPQET. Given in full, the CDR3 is CASSIGSSGGPPQETQYF.

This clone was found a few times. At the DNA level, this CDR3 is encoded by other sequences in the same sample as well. The sequenced part of the CDR3 DNA is TGTGCCAGCTCACCCCTCGGACAGGGGGCTGCAACTAATGAAAAA. The encoded protein is CASSPLGQGAATNEK. The whole CDR3 sequence is CASSPLGQGAATNEKLFF. The chain couples TRBV18 to TRBJ1-4; 11 bases agree with TRBD1. The CDR3 end falls 3 residues outside the read, so it is completed with the germline J gene. This CDR3 has 18 residues. The trim removed 3 bases at V and 0 bases at J, leaving 6 bases unmatched. Germline V CDR1 and CDR2: KGHSH, LQKENI. Variable domain in full (rest from reference TRBV18 and TRBJ1-4): NAGVMQNPRHLVRRRGQEARLRCSPMKGHSHVYWYRQLPEEGLKFMVYLQKENIIDESGMPKERFSAEFPKEGPSILRIQQVVRGDSAAYFCASSPLGQGAATNEKLFFGSGTQLSVL.

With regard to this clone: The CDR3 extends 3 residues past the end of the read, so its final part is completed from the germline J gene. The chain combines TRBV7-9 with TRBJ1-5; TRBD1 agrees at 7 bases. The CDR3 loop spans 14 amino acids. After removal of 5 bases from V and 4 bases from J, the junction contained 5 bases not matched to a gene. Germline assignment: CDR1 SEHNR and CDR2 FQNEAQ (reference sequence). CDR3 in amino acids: CASSTGTVNQPQHF. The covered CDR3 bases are TGTGCCAGCAGCACCGGGACAGTTAATCAGCCC.

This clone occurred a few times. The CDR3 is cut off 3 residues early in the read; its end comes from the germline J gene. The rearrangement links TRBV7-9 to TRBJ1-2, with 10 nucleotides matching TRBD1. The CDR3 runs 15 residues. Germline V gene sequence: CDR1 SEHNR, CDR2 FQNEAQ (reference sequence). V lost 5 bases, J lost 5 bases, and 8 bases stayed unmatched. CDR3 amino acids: CASSQPGQGMYGYTF. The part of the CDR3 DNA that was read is TGTGCCAGCAGCCAACCGGGACAGGGGATGTATGGC.

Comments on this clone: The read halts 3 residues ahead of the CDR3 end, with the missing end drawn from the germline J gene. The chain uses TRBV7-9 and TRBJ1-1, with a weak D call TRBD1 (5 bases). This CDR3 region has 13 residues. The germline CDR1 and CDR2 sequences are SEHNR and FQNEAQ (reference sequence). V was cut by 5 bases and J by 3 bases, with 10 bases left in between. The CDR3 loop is CASSNRQYTEAFF. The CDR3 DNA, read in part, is TGTGCCAGCAGCAATAGACAGTACACTGAA.

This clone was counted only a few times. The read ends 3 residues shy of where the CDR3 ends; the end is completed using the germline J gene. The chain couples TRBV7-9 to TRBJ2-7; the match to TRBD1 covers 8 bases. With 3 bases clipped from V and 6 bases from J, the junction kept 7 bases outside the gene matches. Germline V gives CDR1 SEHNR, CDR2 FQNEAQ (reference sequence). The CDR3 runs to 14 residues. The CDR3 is CASSFVDRAIEQYF. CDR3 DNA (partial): TGTGCCAGCAGCTTCGTGGACAGGGCTATCGAG.

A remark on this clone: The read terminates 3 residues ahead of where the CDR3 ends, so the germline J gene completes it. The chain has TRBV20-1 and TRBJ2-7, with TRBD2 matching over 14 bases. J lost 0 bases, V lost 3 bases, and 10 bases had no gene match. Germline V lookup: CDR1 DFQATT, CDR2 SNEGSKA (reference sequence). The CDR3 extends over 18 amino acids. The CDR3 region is CSASLGLAGGPISYEQYF. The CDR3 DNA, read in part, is TGCAGTGCTAGCCTTGGACTAGCGGGGGGCCCTATCTCCTACGAG.

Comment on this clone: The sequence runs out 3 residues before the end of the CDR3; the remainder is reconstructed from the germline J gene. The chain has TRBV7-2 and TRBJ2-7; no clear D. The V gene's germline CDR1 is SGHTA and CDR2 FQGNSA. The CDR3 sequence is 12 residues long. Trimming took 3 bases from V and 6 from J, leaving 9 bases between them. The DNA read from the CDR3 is TGTGCCAGCAGCTTGTACAAGGTCGAG. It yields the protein CASSLYKVE. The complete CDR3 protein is CASSLYKVEQYF. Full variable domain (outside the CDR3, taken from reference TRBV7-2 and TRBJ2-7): GAGVSQSPSNKVTEKGKDVELRCDPISGHTALYWYRQSLGQGLEFLIYFQGNSAPDKSGLPSDRFSAERTGGSVSTLTIQRTQQEDSAVYLCASSLYKVEQYFGPGTRLTVT.